A single sample is the source of the 5 T cell receptor beta chains below, sequenced in a study of blood T cell repertoires in COVID-19. Clones were sequenced by immunoSEQ multiplex PCR, and TCRdb holds only the in-frame ones, with some missing. The sample lists about 42,000 clones; roughly 73% were seen once. The sequenced material came from peripheral blood. All receptors derive from a woman in her seventies with acute or convalescent COVID-19.

V gene TRBV3-1 (or the pseudogene TRBV3-2) combines with J gene TRBJ2-1; 8 nucleotides align to TRBD2. Germline CDR1 LGHDT, CDR2 YNNKEL (reference sequence). V gave up 4 bases and J gave up 0 bases; unmatched junction bases: 5. This CDR3 is 16 amino acids long. CDR3 bases: TGTGCCAGCAGCCCTTTGACTAGCGTCTCCTACAATGAGCAGTTCTTC. Amino acids: CASSPLTSVSYNEQFF.

The V and J genes are TRBV9 and TRBJ2-6; 12 positions match TRBD1. Trimming cost V 4 bases and J 4 bases; bases outside gene matches: 18. Germline V lookup: CDR1 SGDLS, CDR2 YYNGEE. The CDR3 consists of 21 residues. CDR3 protein: CASSSVEGDRGLVSGANVLTF. DNA of the CDR3: TGTGCCAGCAGCTCAGTAGAGGGGGACAGGGGGCTGGTATCCGGGGCCAACGTCCTGACTTTC.

This chain links TRBV19 with TRBJ1-1; D is uncertain. Germline-derived CDR1 and CDR2 are LNHDA and SQIVND (reference sequence). There are 12 residues in the CDR3. The germline V and J ends were trimmed by 9 bases and 4 bases, with 12 bases remaining between them. CDR3 coding DNA: TGTGCCAGCGTGATCTCTAGCACTGAAGCTTTCTTT. This sequence encodes CASVISSTEAFF.

In its sample, this clone was seen a few times. The chain couples TRBV6-1 to TRBJ1-5, with 11 bases lining up with TRBD1. The CDR3 is 17 residues long. Germline V CDR1 and CDR2: MNHNS, SASEGT. With V trimmed by 4 bases and J by 0 bases, 5 bases remained unmatched. This chain's CDR3 is CASSAGQGGYSNQPQHF. The CDR3 DNA reads TGTGCCAGCAGTGCGGGACAGGGGGGTTATAGCAATCAGCCCCAGCATTTT.

The DNA of the CDR3 is TGTGCCAGCTCACCACGGACTAGCGGGGGCAGGGATACGCAGTATTTT. Translating it yields CASSPRTSGGRDTQYF. The chain carries TRBV18 and TRBJ2-3; 13 bases agree with TRBD2. The CDR3 has 16 residues. Germline-derived CDR1 and CDR2 are KGHSH and LQKENI. V lost 1 base and J lost 6; bases outside the gene matches: 4.